This TCR beta chain was identified in a study of regulatory T cells in long-lasting Graves disease. Study-level findings and limits: Persistent disease was characterized by preferential usage of TRBV28, TRBJ1-2 and TRBJ2-5.

Sample time point: newly diagnosed GD, antithyroid drugs for less than 3 months. PBMCs were the source of the RNA used for TCR sequencing. On this clonotype: Its antigen is not identified.

Sequencing libraries for TCR beta were prepared with iRepertoire HTBI primers and Arm-PCR of CDR3 regions. TCRdb reanalysed the multiplex PCR reads using MiXCR and keeps one entry per CDR3 protein. Altogether 400,000 to 650,000 distinct CDR3 sequences are present, 15% to 20% being singletons, with the ten largest covering 20% to 30%. The V gene lost 5 bases and the J gene lost 2 bases, with 13 bases spanning the gap. The CDR3 extends over 15 amino acids. These data are also associated with another study on T cells in Graves' hyperthyroidism and ophthalmopathy. That source adds: In blood, most of the thyroid clonotypes expanded above 0.001 were also present.

This receptor was obtained from a woman aged 40 to 65 with Graves disease. The material sequenced was peripheral blood mononuclear cells (PBMCs), taken at new diagnosis, from a patient treated with antithyroid drugs. This sequence joins TRBV12-3 or TRBV12-4 and TRBJ1-5; weak D call: TRBD1 (5 bases). The CDR3 loop is CASSPRGSGNQPQHF. CDR3 DNA: TGTGCCAGCAGTCCTAGGGGTTCTGGCAATCAGCCCCAGCATTTT.